One sample yielded the 9 T cell receptor beta chains listed below, sequenced in a study of cytomegalovirus exposure and HLA in healthy donors. A multiplex PCR was run with 60 Vbeta primers and 13 Jbeta primers. Method: immunoSEQ multiplex PCR; TCRdb's copy keeps in-frame clones and lacks some. The sample lists some 60,000 clones, about 84% occurring once. The sample was PBMCs. Every receptor here comes from a male donor in good health and CMV-seronegative.

The chain carries TRBV29-1 and TRBJ1-2, with D possibly TRBD1 on 5 matching bases. The germline V and J ends were trimmed by 6 bases and 4 bases, with 15 bases remaining between them. The germline V gene encodes CDR1 SQVTM and CDR2 ANQGSEA. The CDR3 consists of 13 residues. CDR3 sequence reads: CSVQVIGGYGYTF. The CDR3 DNA is TGCAGCGTCCAGGTAATCGGGGGCTATGGCTACACCTTC. Full variable domain (outside the CDR3, taken from reference TRBV29-1 and TRBJ1-2): SAVISQKPSRDICQRGTSLTIQCQVDSQVTMMFWYRQQPGQSLTLIATANQGSEATYESGFVIDKFPISRPNLTFSTLTVSNMSPEDSSIYLCSVQVIGGYGYTFGSGTRLTVV.

The chain combines TRBV25-1 with TRBJ2-1; TRBD2 aligns across 9 bases. V trimming: 6 bases; J trimming: 2 bases; junction bases outside the gene matches: 2. The CDR3 has 14 amino acids. CDR1 MGHDK and CDR2 SYGVNS come from the germline V gene. CDR3 region: CASRGLAAYNEQFF. The CDR3 bases are TGTGCCAGCAGGGGACTAGCCGCCTACAATGAGCAGTTCTTC.

Only a few counts were recorded for this clone. An end of the junction differs from the germline gene, which may be a read error. The CDR3, as DNA: TGTGCCAGCAGCCAAAGAGGAGCCACCTCCTTCGAGCAGTACTTC. Its translation is CASSQRGATSFEQYF. The gene calls are TRBV4-2 and TRBJ2-5; D not resolved. The assigned J gene may be wrong: the sequence end matches TRBJ2-7 better. The CDR3 spans 15 residues. The germline V gene encodes CDR1 LGHNA and CDR2 YNFKEQ.

V is TRBV5-4 and J is TRBJ2-7, with D perhaps matching TRBD2 (6 bases). V gave up 3 bases and J gave up 2 bases, with 9 bases separating them. There are 13 residues in the CDR3. In germline, CDR1 is SGHNT, CDR2 YYREEE (reference sequence). The CDR3 DNA sequence: TGTGCCAGCAGCTCGGGGGTCACCTACGAGCAGTACTTC. Translating it yields CASSSGVTYEQYF.

This sequence joins TRBV30 and TRBJ2-5, with D possibly being TRBD2 (5 bases). V lost 0 bases and J lost 5, with 10 bases in between. Germline CDR1 is GTSNPN and CDR2 is SVGIG (reference sequence). The CDR3 spans 13 residues. The CDR3 is CAWSVALVETQYF. DNA of the CDR3: TGTGCCTGGAGTGTAGCACTAGTGGAGACCCAGTACTTC.

The chain recombines TRBV6-6 with TRBJ2-3, with unresolved D. Trimming took 10 bases from V and 4 from J, leaving 18 bases between them. The CDR3 spans 14 residues. Germline lookup yields CDR1 MNHNY and CDR2 SVGAGI (reference sequence). The CDR3 region has the DNA TGTGCCACCCTACCGGGTCTCGCCCCAGATACGCAGTATTTT. Its translation is CATLPGLAPDTQYF.

V and J are TRBV5-6 and TRBJ1-4; TRBD1 matches at 8 bases. V lost 5 bases to trimming and J lost 5 bases; unmatched junction nucleotides: 2. There are 13 residues in the CDR3. CDR1 and CDR2 (germline): SGHDT, YYEEEE. CDR3 amino acids: CASRDRANEKLFF. The DNA of the CDR3 is TGTGCCAGCAGGGACAGGGCGAATGAAAAACTGTTTTTT.

V is TRBV21-1 and J is TRBJ2-2; the D call of TRBD1 is as the table states it, not checked on the DNA. TRBV21-1 is listed as a pseudogene. The CDR3 spans 17 residues. The CDR3 loop reads CASSKAEGAGSTGELFF. The CDR3 DNA is TGTGCCAGCAGCAAAGCTGAGGGGGCTGGAAGCACCGGGGAGCTGTTTTTT.

The chain recombines TRBV10-3 with TRBJ2-3; tentative D call: TRBD2 (5 bases). Deletions cut 0 bases from V and 2 bases from J, with 15 bases between. The CDR3 covers 17 residues. Looked up from germline, CDR1 is ENHRY and CDR2 is SYGVKD. The CDR3 region is CAISESEGWELTDTQYF. The CDR3 DNA follows: TGTGCCATCAGTGAGTCGGAAGGGTGGGAGCTCACAGATACGCAGTATTTT.